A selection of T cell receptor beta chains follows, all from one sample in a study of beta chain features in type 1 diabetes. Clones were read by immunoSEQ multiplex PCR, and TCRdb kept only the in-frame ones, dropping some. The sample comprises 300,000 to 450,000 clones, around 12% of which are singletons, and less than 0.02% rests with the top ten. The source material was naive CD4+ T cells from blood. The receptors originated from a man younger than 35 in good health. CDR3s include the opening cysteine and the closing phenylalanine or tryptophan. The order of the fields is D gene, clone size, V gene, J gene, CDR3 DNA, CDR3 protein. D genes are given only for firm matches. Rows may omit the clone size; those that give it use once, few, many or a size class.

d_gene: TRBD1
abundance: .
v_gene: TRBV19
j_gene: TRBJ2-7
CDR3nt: TGTGCCAGTAGTCGGGACAGGGGGACCTACGAGCAGTACTTC
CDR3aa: CASSRDRGTYEQYF

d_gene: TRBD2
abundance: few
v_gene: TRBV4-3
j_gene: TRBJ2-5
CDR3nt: TGCGCCAGCAGCCAAGGATTGGGGGGGGAGACCCAGTACTTC
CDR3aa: CASSQGLGGETQYF

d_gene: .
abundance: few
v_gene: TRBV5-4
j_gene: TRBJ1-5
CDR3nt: TGTGCCAGCAGCTTGCCAGGGCCAAATCAGCCCCAGCATTTT
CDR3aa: CASSLPGPNQPQHF

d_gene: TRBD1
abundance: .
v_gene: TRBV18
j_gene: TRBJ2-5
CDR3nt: TGTGCCAGCTCACCGGGACAGGGGGACGAGACCCAGTACTTC
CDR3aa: CASSPGQGDETQYF

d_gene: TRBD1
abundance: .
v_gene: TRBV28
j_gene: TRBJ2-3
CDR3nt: TGTGCCAGCAGCCGGACAGGTGGGGATACGCAGTATTTT
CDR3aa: CASSRTGGDTQYF

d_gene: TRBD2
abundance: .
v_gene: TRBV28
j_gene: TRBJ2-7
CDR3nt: TGTGCCAGCAGCCCCCTGGGGCGGGAGGATGACGAGCAGTACTTC
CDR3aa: CASSPLGREDDEQYF

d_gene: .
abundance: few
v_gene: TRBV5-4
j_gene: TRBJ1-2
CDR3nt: TGTGCCAGCAGCTTGGCGGCGGGACGGGCTTATGGCTACACCTTC
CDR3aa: CASSLAAGRAYGYTF

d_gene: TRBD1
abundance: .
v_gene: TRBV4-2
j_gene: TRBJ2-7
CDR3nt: TGTGCCAGCAGCCGCACAGGGACAGGGGTGGGAGAGCAGTACTTC
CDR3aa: CASSRTGTGVGEQYF

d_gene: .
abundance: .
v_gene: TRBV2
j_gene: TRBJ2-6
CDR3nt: TGTGCCAGCAGTCGGAGCTCTGGGGCCAACGTCCTGACTTTC
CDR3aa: CASSRSSGANVLTF

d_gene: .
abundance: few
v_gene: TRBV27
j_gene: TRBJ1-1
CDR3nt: TGTGCCAGCAGTCCCAACGTCGCGGGATGGGGCACTGAAGCTTTCTTT
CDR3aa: CASSPNVAGWGTEAFF

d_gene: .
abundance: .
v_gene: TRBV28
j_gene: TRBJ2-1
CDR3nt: TGTGCCAGCAGTCCTGGAAAGTTTTGGAGGGAAACCTACAATGAGCAGTTCTTC
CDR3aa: CASSPGKFWRETYNEQFF

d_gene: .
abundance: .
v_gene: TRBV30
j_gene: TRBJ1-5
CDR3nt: TGTGCCTGGAGCAGTTCGGGATTAGGGCAGCCCCAGCATTTT
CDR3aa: CAWSSSGLGQPQHF

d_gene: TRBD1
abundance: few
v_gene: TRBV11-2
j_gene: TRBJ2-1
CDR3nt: TGTGCCAGCAGCCCGGAACGGGACAGGGAAGGACTGCAGTTCTTC
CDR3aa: CASSPERDREGLQFF

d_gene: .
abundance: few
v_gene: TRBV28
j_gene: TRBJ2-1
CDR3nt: TGTGCCAGCAGTTTAATAGGGACTCTAGACCGCAATGAGCAGTTCTTC
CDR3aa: CASSLIGTLDRNEQFF

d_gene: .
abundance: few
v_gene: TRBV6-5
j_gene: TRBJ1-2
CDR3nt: TGTGCCAGCAGTGGTCTAGCTAACTATGGCTACACCTTC
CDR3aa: CASSGLANYGYTF

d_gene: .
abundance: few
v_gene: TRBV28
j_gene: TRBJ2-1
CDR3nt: TGTGCCAGCAGTTCGCCGGGACAAGCGTTGGATGAGCAGTTCTTC
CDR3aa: CASSSPGQALDEQFF

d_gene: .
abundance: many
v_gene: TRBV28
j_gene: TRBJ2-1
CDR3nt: TGTGCCAGCAGTCCTTTCCATGAGCAGTTCTTC
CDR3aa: CASSPFHEQFF

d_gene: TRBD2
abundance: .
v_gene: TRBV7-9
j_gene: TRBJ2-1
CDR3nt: TGTGCCAGCAGCTCTAGCGGAGAGAGCTCCTACAATGAGCAGTTCTTC
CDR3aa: CASSSSGESSYNEQFF

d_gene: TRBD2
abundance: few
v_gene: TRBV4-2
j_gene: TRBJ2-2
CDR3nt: TGTGCCAGCAGCCGGGCAGCGGGAGGCCCCACCGGGGAGCTGTTTTTT
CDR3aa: CASSRAAGGPTGELFF

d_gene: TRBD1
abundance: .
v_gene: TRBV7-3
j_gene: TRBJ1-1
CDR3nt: TGTGCCAGCAGTCAACAGGGGATTGAAGCTTTCTTT
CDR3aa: CASSQQGIEAFF

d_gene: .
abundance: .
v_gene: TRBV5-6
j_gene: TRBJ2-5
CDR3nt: TGTGCCAGCAGCTATTGGGAGAAGGAGACCCAGTACTTC
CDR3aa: CASSYWEKETQYF

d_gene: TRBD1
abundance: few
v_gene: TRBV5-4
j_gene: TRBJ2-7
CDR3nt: TGTGCCAGCAGCCGTCCCGGGACAGGGGGCTACGAGCAGTACTTC
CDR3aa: CASSRPGTGGYEQYF

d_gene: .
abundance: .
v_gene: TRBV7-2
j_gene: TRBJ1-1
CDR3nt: TGTGCCAGCAGCTTAGAGCAGGGGAACACTGAAGCTTTCTTT
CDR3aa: CASSLEQGNTEAFF

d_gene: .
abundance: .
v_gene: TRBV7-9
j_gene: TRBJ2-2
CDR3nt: TGTGCCAGCAGCGCCCGGGAGAACACCGGGGAGCTGTTTTTT
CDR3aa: CASSARENTGELFF

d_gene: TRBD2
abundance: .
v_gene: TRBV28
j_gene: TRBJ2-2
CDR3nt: TGTGCCAGCAGCCAATCCGGGACTAGCGGTACCGGGGAGCTGTTTTTT
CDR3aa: CASSQSGTSGTGELFF

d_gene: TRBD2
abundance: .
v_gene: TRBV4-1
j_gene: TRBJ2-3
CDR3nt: TGCGCCAGCAGCCCACTAGCGGGGAGCACAGATACGCAGTATTTT
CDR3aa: CASSPLAGSTDTQYF

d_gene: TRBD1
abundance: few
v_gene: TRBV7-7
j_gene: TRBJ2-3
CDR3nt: TGTGCTAGCAGCTTTGGACAGGGGATTTACACAGATACGCAGTATTTT
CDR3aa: CASSFGQGIYTDTQYF

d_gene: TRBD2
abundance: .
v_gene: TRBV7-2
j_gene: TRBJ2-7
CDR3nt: TGTGCCAGCAGTCCCGGGGGGGGATCGACCTACGAGCAGTACTTC
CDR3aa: CASSPGGGSTYEQYF

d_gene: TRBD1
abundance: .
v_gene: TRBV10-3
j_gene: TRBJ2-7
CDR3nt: TGTGCCTCCCAGGGGACAGCTGACTACGAGCAGTACTTC
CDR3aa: CASQGTADYEQYF

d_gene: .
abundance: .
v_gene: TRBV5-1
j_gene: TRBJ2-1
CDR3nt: TGCGCCAGCAGCCCCCCGGTCAATGAGCAGTTCTTC
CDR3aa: CASSPPVNEQFF

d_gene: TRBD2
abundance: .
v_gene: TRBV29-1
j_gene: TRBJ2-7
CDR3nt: TGCAGCGTTGAAGATTGGGTAGGGAGCGGGGCCCCCTACGAGCAGTACTTC
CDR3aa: CSVEDWVGSGAPYEQYF

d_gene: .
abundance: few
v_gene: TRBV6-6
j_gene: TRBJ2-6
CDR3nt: TGTGCCAGCAGGCAACACCTCTCTGGGGCCAACGTCCTGACTTTC
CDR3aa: CASRQHLSGANVLTF

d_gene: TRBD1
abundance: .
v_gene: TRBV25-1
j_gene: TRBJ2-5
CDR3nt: TGTGCCAGCAGAGACAGGGGGCCAGAGACCCAGTACTTC
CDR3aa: CASRDRGPETQYF

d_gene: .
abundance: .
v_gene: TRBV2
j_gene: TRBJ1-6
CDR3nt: TGTGCCAGCAGTGAATGGCGGCTGAGTAATTCACCCCTCCACTTT
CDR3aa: CASSEWRLSNSPLHF

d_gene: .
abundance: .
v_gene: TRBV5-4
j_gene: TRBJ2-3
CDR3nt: TGTGCCAGCAGCTTGGTTATTAGCGGATCCACAGATACGCAGTATTTT
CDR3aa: CASSLVISGSTDTQYF

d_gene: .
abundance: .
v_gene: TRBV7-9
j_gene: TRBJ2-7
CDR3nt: TGTGCCAGCAGCCCAACAGGGAGTCGCGAGCAGTACTTC
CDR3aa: CASSPTGSREQYF

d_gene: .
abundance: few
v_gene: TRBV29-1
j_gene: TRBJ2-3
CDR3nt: TGCAGCGTTGTGGTCGTTGCGACTAGCACAGATACGCAGTATTTT
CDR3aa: CSVVVVATSTDTQYF

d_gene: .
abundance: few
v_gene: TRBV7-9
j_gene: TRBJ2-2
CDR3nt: TGTGCCAGCAGCTCTACAGGGACCGGGGAGCTGTTTTTT
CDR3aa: CASSSTGTGELFF

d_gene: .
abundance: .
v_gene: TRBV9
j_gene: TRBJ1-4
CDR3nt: TGTGCCAGCAGCGGACAGGCCTATAATGAAAAACTGTTTTTT
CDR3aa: CASSGQAYNEKLFF

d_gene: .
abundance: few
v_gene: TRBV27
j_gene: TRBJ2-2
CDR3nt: TGTGCCAGCAGTTTAACGCTGGCCCCCGGGGAGCTGTTTTTT
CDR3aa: CASSLTLAPGELFF

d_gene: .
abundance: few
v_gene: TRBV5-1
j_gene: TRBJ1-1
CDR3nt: TGCGCCAGCAGCTTAACAGGGACCCTAAACACTGAAGCTTTCTTT
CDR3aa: CASSLTGTLNTEAFF